The present TCR beta chain was sequenced within a study of T-cell memory formation after mild COVID-19. Study information: Largely donor-specific sequence clusters came from two donors. Study results and caveats: Several responding clones turned up in pre-infection memory, indicating that cross-reactive memory may have taken part.

Note on this clonotype: Its target is unknown. This could be a read error, since a much larger clone is one nucleotide away.

The CDR3 runs to 13 residues. Trimming took 6 bases from V and 7 from J, leaving 13 bases between them. Each CDR3 protein gets one entry after TCRdb re-called the 5' RACE reads with MiXCR. The data show about 190,000 distinct CDR3 sequences, 15% to 20% seen once. Sequencing was carried out using PBMCs or a T cell subset sorted from them (not recorded which). This rearrangement joins TRBV12-3 or TRBV12-4 to TRBJ2-1; no clear D. The TCR was taken from an adult woman who had mild COVID-19 (a few samples of this study predate the infection). Cell type and time point are not known. The CDR3 is CASRPRGENEQFF. The DNA for the CDR3 is TGTGCCAGCAGACCCCGAGGCGAGAATGAGCAGTTCTTC.